This T cell receptor beta chain was sequenced during a study of CD8+ T cells in alopecia areata. Findings of the study overall: A great number of expanded lesional clones endured in scalp and blood during tofacitinib. Among the top 100, expanded CD8+ clones were significantly decreased by tofacitinib, as was scalp clonality.

Details on this clone: As yet, its antigen is unknown.

The authors extracted RNA and reverse transcribed it into cDNA as the sequencing template. TCRdb's copy holds only in-frame clones and misses some; the assay was immunoSEQ multiplex PCR. The data hold 150,000 to 200,000 clones, with just under 65% observed a single time. Sample treatment: oral pan-JAK inhibitor, 5-10 mg twice daily. Sample: CD4+ T cells sorted from blood, taken around week 50, from a patient treated with tofacitinib. This TCR came from a human donor with alopecia areata.

The CDR3 reads CASTALVVGTGYTF. The CDR3 bases are TGTGCCAGCACCGCTTTGGTTGTGGGAACGGGCTACACCTTC. The chain couples TRBV7-2 to TRBJ1-2, with no clear D. The CDR3 is 14 amino acids. Germline V gene lookup returns CDR1 SGHTA and CDR2 FQGNSA. V lost 7 bases, J lost 8 bases, and 20 bases lay in between. Looking up the rest from reference TRBV7-2 and TRBJ1-2 gives the full variable domain: GAGVSQSPSNKVTEKGKDVELRCDPISGHTALYWYRQSLGQGLEFLIYFQGNSAPDKSGLPSDRFSAERTGGSVSTLTIQRTQQEDSAVYLCASTALVVGTGYTFGSGTRLTVV.